These 22 T cell receptor beta chains were all obtained from the same sample, sequenced in a study of T cells after yellow fever vaccination. TCRdb re-called the 5' RACE reads with MiXCR, one entry per CDR3 protein. Among about 68,000 distinct CDR3 sequences, over 6% were seen once, and the ten largest hold about 40%. The source material was CD8+ T cells sorted from PBMCs, sampled about 41 days after the first yellow fever vaccination. Source of these receptors: a man aged 18 to 35 who received the YFV17D yellow fever vaccine.

This clonotype was seen a few times. The V gene is TRBV24-1, the J gene TRBJ2-5, with 7 positions matching TRBD1. V gave up 3 bases and J gave up 3 bases; unmatched junction bases: 6. In germline, CDR1 is KGHDR, CDR2 SFDVKD. The length of the CDR3 is 15 residues. DNA of the CDR3: TGTGCCACCAGTGATGGACAGGCCATCGAAGAGACCCAGTACTTC. This codes for CATSDGQAIEETQYF.

Ten or more counts support this clonotype. The V and J genes are TRBV20-1 and TRBJ2-2; tentatively, D is TRBD2 (6 bases). CDR1 DFQATT and CDR2 SNEGSKA come from the germline V gene (reference sequence). This CDR3 spans 13 amino acids. The V end lost 0 bases, the J end lost 9 bases, and 11 bases lay between the germline ends. The CDR3 spells CSAREGGKRELFF. CDR3 bases: TGCAGTGCTAGAGAAGGCGGGAAAAGGGAGCTGTTTTTT.

With regard to this clonotype: A much larger clone is a single base away; this may be a read error. The rearrangement joins TRBV10-3 to TRBJ2-1; D perhaps matches TRBD2 (7 bases). There are 14 residues in the CDR3. Germline V gene sequence: CDR1 ENHRY, CDR2 SYGVKD. The V gene lost 8 bases and the J gene lost 3 bases, with 14 bases spanning the gap. The CDR3 loop reads CAIRGAGFYNEQFF. CDR3 sequence (DNA): TGTGCCATCCGGGGGGCCGGGTTCTACAATGAGCAGTTCTTC.

The DNA for the CDR3 is TGTGCCAGCAGGGATGGGGGTTTTACCTACGAGCAGTACGTC. Amino acid sequence: CASRDGGFTYEQYV. V gene TRBV6-6 combines with J gene TRBJ2-7, with D perhaps being TRBD1 or TRBD2 (5 bases each). Deletions cut 6 bases from V and 2 bases from J, with 14 bases between. Germline assignment: CDR1 MNHNY and CDR2 SVGAGI (reference sequence). The CDR3 is 14 amino acids.

In regard to this clonotype: Possible read error: a much larger clone is one base away. This rearrangement joins TRBV29-1 to TRBJ2-5; D is unclear. V was pared by 4 bases and J by 5 bases, with 14 bases between. The CDR3 length is 13 residues. Per germline, CDR1 SQVTM and CDR2 ANQGSEA. This CDR3 is CSVAAGRVETQYF. CDR3 nucleotides: TGCAGCGTTGCAGCAGGTCGTGTGGAGACCCAGTACTTC. Supplemented by reference TRBV29-1 and TRBJ2-5, the full variable domain reads SAVISQKPSRDICQRGTSLTIQCQVDSQVTMMFWYRQQPGQSLTLIATANQGSEATYESGFVIDKFPISRPNLTFSTLTVSNMSPEDSSIYLCSVAAGRVETQYFGPGTRLLVL.

CDR3 nucleotide sequence: TGTGCCAGCAGACTATTCTCGGCAGGCGGAGAGACCCAGTACTTC. This codes for CASRLFSAGGETQYF. The chain links TRBV28 to TRBJ2-5; D gene ambiguous. The ends were cut back, 6 bases at V and 4 bases at J, with 18 bases in the middle. This CDR3 has 15 amino acids. Germline-derived CDR1 and CDR2 are MDHEN and SYDVKM.

V and J are TRBV4-1 and TRBJ2-3; possibly TRBD1 for D (6 bases). Germline CDR1 MGHRA, CDR2 YSYEKL. The CDR3 spans 18 residues. Trimming removed 0 bases from V and 0 bases from J, with 16 bases in between. CDR3 protein: CASSQDGPTGISTDTQYF. The CDR3 bases are TGCGCCAGCAGCCAAGATGGCCCTACAGGGATTAGCACAGATACGCAGTATTTT.

This clonotype showed up many times. The chain carries TRBV27 and TRBJ2-1; TRBD2 matches at 7 bases. Losses at the gene ends were 0 bases for V and 4 bases for J; bases not matched to a gene: 12. Germline V CDR1 and CDR2: MNHEY, SMNVEV (reference sequence). CDR3 length equals 18 residues. The CDR3 protein is CASSLSVPSGYLYNEQFF. The CDR3 region has the DNA TGTGCCAGCAGTTTATCGGTGCCTAGCGGATATCTATACAATGAGCAGTTCTTC.

In this sample, this clonotype turned up many times. This chain uses TRBV7-9 with TRBJ2-1; D is unclear. In germline, CDR1 is SEHNR, CDR2 FQNEAQ (reference sequence). Trimming took 4 bases from V and 8 from J, leaving 15 bases between them. This CDR3 spans 14 amino acids. CDR3 residues: CASSSSLRLYEQFF. DNA of the CDR3: TGTGCCAGCAGCTCGAGCCTTCGTCTTTATGAGCAGTTCTTC.

This clonotype was seen only a few times. This CDR3 reads CASSLVRGGQLNNEQFF. The CDR3, as DNA: TGTGCCAGCAGCTTAGTCCGTGGGGGACAGCTTAACAATGAGCAGTTCTTC. The rearrangement links TRBV7-9 to TRBJ2-1; 7 bases line up with TRBD1. Trimming took 1 base from V and 5 from J; bases not matched to a gene: 11. The CDR3 spans 17 residues. Looked up from germline, CDR1 is SEHNR and CDR2 is FQNEAQ (reference sequence).

The DNA for the CDR3 is TGTGCCAGCAGCTTGGGAATGATAACCTATAGCAATCAGCCCCAGCATTTT. It is translated as CASSLGMITYSNQPQHF. The chain links TRBV5-6 to TRBJ1-5; no clear D gene. Germline V gives CDR1 SGHDT, CDR2 YYEEEE. The CDR3 extends over 17 amino acids. The V end was cut by 0 bases, the J end by 0 bases, with 13 bases between.

The rearrangement joins TRBV13 to TRBJ2-2; weak D call: TRBD2 (5 bases). Germline CDR1 is PRHDT and CDR2 is FYEKMQ (reference sequence). The CDR3 spans 15 residues. Trimming stripped 2 bases from V and 8 bases from J, with 15 bases between. The CDR3 DNA is TGTGCCAGCAGCTTACATTTTGGGAGCGTTGGGGAGCTGTTTTTT. This sequence encodes CASSLHFGSVGELFF.

This clonotype was counted between two and nine times. The V and J genes are TRBV27 and TRBJ2-1; 8 bases line up with TRBD1. CDR1 and CDR2 (germline): MNHEY, SMNVEV (reference sequence). The length of the CDR3 is 15 residues. Unmatched junction bases numbered 14, after V lost 7 bases and J lost 9 bases. CDR3 loop: CASNTKQDRVSEQFF. CDR3 bases: TGTGCCAGCAACACAAAGCAGGACAGGGTATCTGAGCAGTTCTTC.

This clonotype was seen only a few times. The chain uses TRBV6-5 and TRBJ2-3, with TRBD2 matching 8 bases. The germline CDR1 and CDR2 sequences are MNHEY and SVGAGI. The CDR3 has 17 residues. V lost 2 bases to trimming and J lost 0 bases; unmatched junction nucleotides: 7. The CDR3 DNA sequence: TGTGCCAGCAGTTACGGTAGCGGGGTAACTAGCACAGATACGCAGTATTTT. This encodes CASSYGSGVTSTDTQYF.

This chain connects TRBV9 to TRBJ2-2; TRBD1 matches at 8 bases. The CDR3 extends over 13 amino acids. Germline V gene lookup returns CDR1 SGDLS and CDR2 YYNGEE. Trimming took 3 bases from V and 6 from J; bases not matched to a gene: 1. CDR3 region: CASSGTGSGELFF. The CDR3 bases are TGTGCCAGCAGCGGGACAGGGTCCGGGGAGCTGTTTTTT.

This clonotype was seen repeatedly, ten times or more. The chain is built from TRBV7-3 and TRBJ2-3, with D perhaps matching TRBD2 (7 bases). This CDR3 has 17 amino acids. Germline V gene sequence: CDR1 SGHTA, CDR2 FQGTGA. V shed 3 bases and J shed 2 bases, with 18 bases lying between them. CDR3 protein: CASSLIPAGANTDTQYF. The CDR3 coding sequence is TGTGCCAGCAGCTTGATTCCGGCGGGGGCGAACACAGATACGCAGTATTTT.

Only a few counts were recorded for this clonotype. The V call is TRBV4-1, the J call TRBJ1-5, with D possibly TRBD1 on 5 matching bases. The length of the CDR3 is 16 residues. The germline gives CDR1 MGHRA, CDR2 YSYEKL. Trimming pared 6 bases from V and 0 bases from J, leaving 15 bases between. The CDR3 DNA follows: TGCGCCAGCAGACCTGGGCAGGGAGGTAGCAATCAGCCCCAGCATTTT. Its protein is CASRPGQGGSNQPQHF.

This clonotype was detected a few times. The rearrangement uses TRBV20-1 and TRBJ2-7; 8 nucleotides match TRBD1. The CDR3 has 15 residues. Per germline, CDR1 DFQATT and CDR2 SNEGSKA (reference sequence). Trimming at V came to 3 bases and at J to 8 bases, leaving 15 bases not matched to a gene. DNA for the CDR3: TGCAGTGCTAGTTGTCTGGACAGGGTTTGGGGGAAGCAGTACGTC. This codes for CSASCLDRVWGKQYV.

Many counts were recorded for this clonotype. The rearrangement uses TRBV6-2 or TRBV6-3 and TRBJ2-3; D not resolved. V dropped 2 bases and J dropped 0 bases, with 15 bases sitting between them. Germline lookup yields CDR1 MNHEY and CDR2 SVGEGT. The CDR3 consists of 17 residues. This CDR3 is CASSYASWDSSTDTQYF. The CDR3 DNA reads as TGTGCCAGCAGTTACGCGTCCTGGGATTCTAGCACAGATACGCAGTATTTT.

The CDR3 is CADATCQGRMLGGYTF. CDR3 nucleotides: TGTGCCGACGCCACTTGCCAGGGGAGAATGTTGGGTGGCTACACCTTC. The gene calls are TRBV11-3 and TRBJ1-2; possibly TRBD1 for D (6 bases). Per germline, CDR1 SGHNT and CDR2 YENEEA. Trimming took off 11 bases at V and 7 bases at J, with 29 bases between the two ends. The CDR3 runs to 16 residues. The full variable domain, completed using reference TRBV11-3 and TRBJ1-2, is EAGVVQSPRYKIIEKKQPVAFWCNPISGHNTLYWYLQNLGQGPELLIRYENEEAVDDSQLPKDRFSAERLKGVDSTLKIQPAELGDSAVYLCADATCQGRMLGGYTFGSGTRLTVV.

At least ten counts were recorded for this clonotype. The chain has TRBV27 and TRBJ2-2, with 7 bases fitting TRBD1. With V trimmed by 8 bases and J by 0 bases, 12 bases remained unmatched. The germline V gene has CDR1 MNHEY and CDR2 SMNVEV (reference sequence). CDR3 length equals 17 residues. CDR3 nucleotides: TGTGCCAGCGGAATCGTCGCCGGGACAGCGAACACCGGGGAGCTGTTTTTT. Its translation is CASGIVAGTANTGELFF.

This clonotype was counted a few times. The rearrangement links TRBV7-2 to TRBJ2-7; D not certain. CDR3 length equals 13 residues. Germline lookup yields CDR1 SGHTA and CDR2 FQGNSA. V shed 3 bases and J shed 0 bases, with 6 bases lying between them. The CDR3: CASSFHISYEQYF. Here the CDR3 DNA reads TGTGCCAGCAGCTTCCACATCTCCTACGAGCAGTACTTC.